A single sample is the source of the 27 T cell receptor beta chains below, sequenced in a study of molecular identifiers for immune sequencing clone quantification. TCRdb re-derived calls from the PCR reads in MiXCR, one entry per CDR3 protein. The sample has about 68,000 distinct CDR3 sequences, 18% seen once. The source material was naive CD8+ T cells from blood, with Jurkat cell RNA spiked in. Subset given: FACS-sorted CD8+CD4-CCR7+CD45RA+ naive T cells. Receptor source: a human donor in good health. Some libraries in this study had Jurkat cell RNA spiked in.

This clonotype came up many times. The CDR3 loop is CASRPDEREGNPDTQYF. CDR3 sequence (DNA): TGTGCCAGCAGACCCGACGAGCGGGAGGGCAATCCAGATACGCAGTATTTT. V and J are TRBV6-2 or TRBV6-3 and TRBJ2-3, with 10 positions matching TRBD2. J was trimmed by 4 bases and V by 6 bases; bases with no gene match: 13. The CDR3 is 17 amino acids. Germline V gene data show CDR1 as MNHEY and CDR2 as SVGEGT.

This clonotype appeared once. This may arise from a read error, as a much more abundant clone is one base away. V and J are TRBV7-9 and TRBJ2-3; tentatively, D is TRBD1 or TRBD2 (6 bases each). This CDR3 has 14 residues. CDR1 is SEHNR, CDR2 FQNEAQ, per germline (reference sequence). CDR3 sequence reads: CVSSLGGFGDTQYF. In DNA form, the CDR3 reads TGTGTCAGCAGCTTAGGGGGGTTCGGAGATACGCAGTATTTT.

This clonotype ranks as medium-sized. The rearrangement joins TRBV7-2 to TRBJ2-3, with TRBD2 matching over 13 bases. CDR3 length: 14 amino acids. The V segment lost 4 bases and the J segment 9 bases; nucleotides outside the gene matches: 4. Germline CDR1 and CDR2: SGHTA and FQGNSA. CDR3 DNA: TGTGCCAGCAGCTACGGGACTAGCGGGGCAACGCAGTATTTT. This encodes CASSYGTSGATQYF.

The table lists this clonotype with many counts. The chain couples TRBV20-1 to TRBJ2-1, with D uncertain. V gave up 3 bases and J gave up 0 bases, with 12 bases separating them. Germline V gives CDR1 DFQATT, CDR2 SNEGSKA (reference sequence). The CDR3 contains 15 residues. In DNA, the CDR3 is TGCAGTGCTAGCTTCACCCATCTCTCCTACAATGAGCAGTTCTTC. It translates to CSASFTHLSYNEQFF.

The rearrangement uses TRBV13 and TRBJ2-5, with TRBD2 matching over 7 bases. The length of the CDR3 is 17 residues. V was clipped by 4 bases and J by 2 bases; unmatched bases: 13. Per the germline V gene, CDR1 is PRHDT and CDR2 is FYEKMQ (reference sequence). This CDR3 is CASSSLGLADPQETQYF. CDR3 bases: TGTGCCAGCAGCTCCCTCGGGCTAGCGGACCCTCAAGAGACCCAGTACTTC. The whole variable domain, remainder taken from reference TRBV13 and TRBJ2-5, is AAGVIQSPRHLIKEKRETATLKCYPIPRHDTVYWYQQGPGQDPQFLISFYEKMQSDKGSIPDRFSAQQFSDYHSELNMSSLELGDSALYFCASSSLGLADPQETQYFGPGTRLLVL.

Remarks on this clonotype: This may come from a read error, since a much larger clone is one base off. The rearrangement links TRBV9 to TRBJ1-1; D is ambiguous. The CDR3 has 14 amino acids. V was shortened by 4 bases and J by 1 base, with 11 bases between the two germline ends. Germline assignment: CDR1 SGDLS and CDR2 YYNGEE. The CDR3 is CASSTTHPNTEAFF. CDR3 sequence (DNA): TGTGCCAGCAGCACAACGCATCCGAACACTGAAGCTTTCTTT.

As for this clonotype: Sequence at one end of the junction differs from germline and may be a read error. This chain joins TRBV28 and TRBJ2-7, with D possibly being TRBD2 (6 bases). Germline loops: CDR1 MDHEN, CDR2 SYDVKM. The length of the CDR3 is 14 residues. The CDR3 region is CASSGGGESYEQHF. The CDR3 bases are TGTGCCAGCAGCGGTGGCGGGGAGTCCTACGAGCAGCACTTC.

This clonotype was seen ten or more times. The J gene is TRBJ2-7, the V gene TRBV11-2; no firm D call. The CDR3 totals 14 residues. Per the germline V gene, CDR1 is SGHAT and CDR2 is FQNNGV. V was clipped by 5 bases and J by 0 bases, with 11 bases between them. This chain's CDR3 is CASSPKRSSYEQYF. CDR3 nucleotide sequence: TGTGCCAGCAGCCCCAAACGCAGCTCCTACGAGCAGTACTTC.

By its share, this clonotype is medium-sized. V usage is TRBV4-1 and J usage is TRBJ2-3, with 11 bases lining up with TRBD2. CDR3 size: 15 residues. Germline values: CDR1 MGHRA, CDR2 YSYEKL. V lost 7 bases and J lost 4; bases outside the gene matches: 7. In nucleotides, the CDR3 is TGCGCCAGCACCCTAGCGGGAGGTTACGCAGATACGCAGTATTTT. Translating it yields CASTLAGGYADTQYF.

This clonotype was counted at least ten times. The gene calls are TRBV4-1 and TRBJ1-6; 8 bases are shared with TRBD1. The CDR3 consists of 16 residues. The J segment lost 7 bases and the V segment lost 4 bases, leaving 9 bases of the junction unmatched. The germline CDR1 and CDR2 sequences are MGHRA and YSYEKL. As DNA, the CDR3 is TGCGCCAGCAGCCTTGGTAGCAGGACAGGGAATTCACCCCTCCACTTT. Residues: CASSLGSRTGNSPLHF.

The CDR3 sequence is CASSAVTSGSGHEQYF. In DNA form, the CDR3 reads TGTGCCAGCAGCGCCGTGACTAGCGGGAGTGGCCACGAGCAGTACTTC. V and J are TRBV13 and TRBJ2-7; 12 nucleotides agree with TRBD2. Germline-derived CDR1 and CDR2 are PRHDT and FYEKMQ (reference sequence). This CDR3 contains 16 residues. Trimming cost V 5 bases and J 5 bases; bases outside gene matches: 10.

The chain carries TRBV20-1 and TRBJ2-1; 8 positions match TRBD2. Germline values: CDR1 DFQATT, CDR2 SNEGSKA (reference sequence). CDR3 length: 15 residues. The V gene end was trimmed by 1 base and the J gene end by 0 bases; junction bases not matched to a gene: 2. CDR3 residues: CSARVSGSSYNEQFF. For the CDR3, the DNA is TGCAGTGCTAGAGTGAGCGGGAGCTCCTACAATGAGCAGTTCTTC.

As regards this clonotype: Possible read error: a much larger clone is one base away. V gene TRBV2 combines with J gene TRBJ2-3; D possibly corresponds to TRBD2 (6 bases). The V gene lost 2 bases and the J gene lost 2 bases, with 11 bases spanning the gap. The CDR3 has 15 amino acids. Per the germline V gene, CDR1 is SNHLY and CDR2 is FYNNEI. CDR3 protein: CASSESRRATDTQYF. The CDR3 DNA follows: TGTGCCAGCAGTGAAAGTCGGAGGGCCACAGATACGCAGTATTTT.

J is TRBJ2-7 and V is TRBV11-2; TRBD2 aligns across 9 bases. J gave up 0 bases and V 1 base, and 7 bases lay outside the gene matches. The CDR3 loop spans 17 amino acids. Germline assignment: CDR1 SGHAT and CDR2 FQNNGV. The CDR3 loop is CASSLGRDSGGSYEQYF. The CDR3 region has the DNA TGTGCCAGCAGCTTAGGGCGGGATAGCGGGGGCTCCTACGAGCAGTACTTC.

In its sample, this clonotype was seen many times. As DNA, the CDR3 is TGTGCCAGCAGCTTAGGAGCAGGGCGTGATGAGCAGTTCTTC. Its protein is CASSLGAGRDEQFF. The chain links TRBV7-2 to TRBJ2-1; perhaps TRBD1 as D (5 bases). Per the germline V gene, CDR1 is SGHTA and CDR2 is FQGNSA. This CDR3 has 14 residues. The V end was cut by 1 base, the J end by 8 bases, with 12 bases between.

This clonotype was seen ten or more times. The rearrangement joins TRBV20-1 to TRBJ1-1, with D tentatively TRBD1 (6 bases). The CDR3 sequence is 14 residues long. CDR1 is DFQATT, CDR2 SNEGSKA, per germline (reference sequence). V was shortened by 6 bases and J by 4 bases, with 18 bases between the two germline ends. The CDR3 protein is CSALVGGDRTEAFF. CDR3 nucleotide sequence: TGCAGTGCCCTGGTGGGGGGCGACCGCACTGAAGCTTTCTTT.

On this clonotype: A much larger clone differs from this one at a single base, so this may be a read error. Here the CDR3 DNA reads TGTGCCAGCAGCCAGGCCGCCGGGCAGTACTTC. It encodes CASSQAAGQYF. The V gene is TRBV5-6, the J gene TRBJ2-7; D is uncertain. V was trimmed by 4 bases and J by 9 bases, leaving 11 bases between them. CDR3 length equals 11 residues. Germline V gene lookup returns CDR1 SGHDT and CDR2 YYEEEE.

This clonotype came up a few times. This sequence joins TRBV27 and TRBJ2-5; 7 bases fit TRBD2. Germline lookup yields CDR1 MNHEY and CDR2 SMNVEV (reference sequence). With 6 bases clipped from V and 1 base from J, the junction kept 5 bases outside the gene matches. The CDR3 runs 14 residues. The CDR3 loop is CASRRRETQETQYF. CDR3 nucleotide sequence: TGTGCCAGCAGAAGGCGGGAGACCCAAGAGACCCAGTACTTC.

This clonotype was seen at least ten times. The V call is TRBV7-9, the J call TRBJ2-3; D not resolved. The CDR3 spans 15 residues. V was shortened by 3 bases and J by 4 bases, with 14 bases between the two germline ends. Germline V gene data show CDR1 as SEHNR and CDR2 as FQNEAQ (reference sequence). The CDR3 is CASSLTDQSSDTQYF. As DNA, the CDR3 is TGTGCCAGCAGCTTGACGGACCAGTCGTCAGATACGCAGTATTTT.

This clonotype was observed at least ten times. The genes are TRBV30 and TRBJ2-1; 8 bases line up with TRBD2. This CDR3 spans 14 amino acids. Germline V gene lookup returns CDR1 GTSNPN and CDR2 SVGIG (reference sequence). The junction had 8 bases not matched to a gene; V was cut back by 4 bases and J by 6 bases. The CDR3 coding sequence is TGTGCCTGGACCACCGGGACTAGTATCAATGAGCAGTTCTTC. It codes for CAWTTGTSINEQFF.

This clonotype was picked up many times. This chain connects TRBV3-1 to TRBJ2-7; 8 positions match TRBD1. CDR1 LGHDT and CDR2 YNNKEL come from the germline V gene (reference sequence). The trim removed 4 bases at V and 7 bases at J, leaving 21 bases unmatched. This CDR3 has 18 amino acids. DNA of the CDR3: TGTGCCAGCAGCCCAATACCCTACTACGGGACAGGAACTAGGGAGCAGTACTTC. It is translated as CASSPIPYYGTGTREQYF.

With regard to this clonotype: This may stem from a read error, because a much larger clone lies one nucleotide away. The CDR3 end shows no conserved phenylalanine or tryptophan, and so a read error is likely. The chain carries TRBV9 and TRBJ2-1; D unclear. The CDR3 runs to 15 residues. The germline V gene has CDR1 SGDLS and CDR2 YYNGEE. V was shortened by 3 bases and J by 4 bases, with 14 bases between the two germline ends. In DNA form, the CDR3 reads TGTGCCAGCAGCGCCGTTCCAATGGATTACAATGAGCAGTTCCTC. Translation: CASSAVPMDYNEQFL.

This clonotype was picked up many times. DNA for the CDR3: TGTGCCTGGAGTGTACTAATCCTCGCAGAGACCCAGTACTTC. Protein sequence: CAWSVLILAETQYF. The chain combines TRBV30 with TRBJ2-5; D is undetermined. The V gene lost 0 bases and the J gene lost 4 bases, with 12 bases spanning the gap. The CDR3 is made up of 14 amino acids. Germline V gene sequence: CDR1 GTSNPN, CDR2 SVGIG (reference sequence).

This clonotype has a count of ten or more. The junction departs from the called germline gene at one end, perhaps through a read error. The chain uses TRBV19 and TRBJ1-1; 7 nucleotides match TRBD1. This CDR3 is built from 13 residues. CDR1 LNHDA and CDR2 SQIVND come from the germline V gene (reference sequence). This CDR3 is CASSIDRAREAFF. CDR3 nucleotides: TGTGCCAGTAGCATAGACAGGGCCCGTGAAGCTTTCTTT. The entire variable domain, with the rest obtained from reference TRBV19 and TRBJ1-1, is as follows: DGGITQSPKYLFRKEGQNVTLSCEQNLNHDAMYWYRQDPGQGLRLIYYSQIVNDFQKGDIAEGYSVSREKKESFPLTVTSAQKNPTAFYLCASSIDRAREAFFGQGTRLTVV.

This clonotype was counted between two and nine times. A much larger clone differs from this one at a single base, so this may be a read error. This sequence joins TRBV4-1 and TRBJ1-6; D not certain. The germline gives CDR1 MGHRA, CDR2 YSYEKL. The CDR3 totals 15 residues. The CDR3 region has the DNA TGCGCCAGCAGCCTGCCCGAGGGCTATAATCCACCCCTCCACTTT. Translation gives CASSLPEGYNPPLHF.

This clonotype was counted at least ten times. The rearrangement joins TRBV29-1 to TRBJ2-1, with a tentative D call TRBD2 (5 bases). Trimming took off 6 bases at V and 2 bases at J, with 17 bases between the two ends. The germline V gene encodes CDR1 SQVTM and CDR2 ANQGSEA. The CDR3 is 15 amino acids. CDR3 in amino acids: CSVVPRGIAYNEQFF. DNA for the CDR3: TGCAGCGTCGTGCCAAGAGGGATAGCCTACAATGAGCAGTTCTTC.

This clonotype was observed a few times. CDR3 sequence reads: CASSLGGYPYEQYF. In DNA, the CDR3 is TGTGCCAGCAGCTTAGGGGGCTACCCCTACGAGCAGTACTTC. The chain joins TRBV11-2 to TRBJ2-7; perhaps TRBD1 as D (5 bases). Trimming shortened V by 1 base and J by 2 bases, and 9 bases separated the two germline ends. The CDR3 is made up of 14 amino acids. Germline values: CDR1 SGHAT, CDR2 FQNNGV.